This T cell receptor (beta chain) was sequenced for a study of blood T cells in healthy people across ages (dated by TCRdb to 2014 to 2015). Regarding the study in general: In model experiments, template switching captured about one uniquely barcoded TCR beta cDNA molecule for every two T cells. Four age groups were formed from the donors: young (average about 17 years), middle-aged (around 40), aged (62) and long-lived (about 80). The study measured age-related changes in TCR beta repertoire diversity using deep sequencing normalized with unique cDNA molecular identifiers. To avoid experimental bias, donors of different ages were randomly spread across the sequencing lanes. The study analyzed two additional independent replicas of 1 million unique cDNA reads from the same blood draw for two donors, one aged 18 to 30 and one aged 80 or older. Overall study results and their limits: A strong correlation was found between observed TCR beta diversity and the percentage of naive T cells measured by flow cytometry. Because the CMV infection status of the donors was unknown, age-related changes in expanded clonotypes may potentially have been confounded. Observed TCR beta diversity per million T cells fell roughly linearly with age, and a significant reduction was already apparent by age approximately 40. Estimates of total diversity based on one million sequenced T cells were regarded as lower bounds and as underestimates. Since profiling was done on bulk unsorted PBMCs, naive and antigen-experienced compartments could not be conclusively compared. Compared with the aged group, the long-lived group had more naive CD4+ T cells, fewer expanded clones and increased TCR diversity, suggesting age selection.

As concerns this clonotype: The antigen it recognizes is unknown. One base away there is no much larger clone; base qualities are not given.

The library was made by 5' RACE. TCRdb records Illumina HiSeq 2500 as the sequencer. A second PCR of about 6 to 11 cycles was performed with a sample-barcoded 5' primer and a J-beta primer mix. A unique molecular identifier was introduced onto each TCR beta cDNA molecule by a template-switch 5' adaptor carrying 12 random nucleotides. Each sample yielded at least 3 million CDR3-containing paired-end reads. First-strand cDNA was synthesized from all RNA with the Mint cDNA synthesis kit, primed by a TRBC-specific oligonucleotide. Following uracil-DNA glycosylase treatment, all cDNA underwent a first 18-cycle PCR with the universal primers M1SS and BC2_uni_R. The study's own analysis went as follows. Normalization of each sample was performed by random selection of 1 million high-quality reads, each carrying a distinct molecular identifier. Reads with shared molecular identifiers were discarded instead of being binned into consensus sequences. MiTCR, run with a Q25 quality threshold and the strictest error-elimination algorithm, handled CDR3 identification, clonotype clustering and error correction. A nonparametric unseen species model with Euler transformation was used to estimate a lower bound on total TCR beta diversity. TCRdb reprocessed the public reads (quality trimming at Q25 with fastp, clone calling with MiXCR) and kept in-frame beta chains. Records with the same CDR3 protein are collapsed into one entry carrying the most frequent genes and DNA. The authors' filters were not applied to this entry. This sample gives some 900,000 distinct CDR3 sequences in total; more than 25% of them show up just once. About 18% of the sample lies in the top ten.

Systemically healthy Caucasian individuals from Russia, some 38 in total and aged 6 to 90 years, were included as donors. Around 10 milliliters of peripheral blood were collected from each donor into EDTA-treated Vacutainer tubes. Ficoll-Paque density-gradient centrifugation was used to isolate PBMCs, with at least 6.5 million obtained per sample. Total RNA, at least 6 micrograms per sample, was extracted from PBMCs with Trizol reagent. For every donor, flow cytometry on a PBMC aliquot measured the percentage of naive CD45RAhigh/CD27high T cells. At the junction V is shortened by 1 base and J by 2 bases; bases outside the gene matches: 4. Per the germline V gene, SGHTA is the CDR1 and FQGNSA is the CDR2. Including cysteine and phenylalanine, the CDR3 has 16 amino acids. CDR3 DNA only is kept here, 48 bases in frame from base 1.

The sequencing sample was made of blood. The sequence joins TRBV7-2 to TRBJ2-2; a stretch of 7 junction bases matches TRBD1. The source of this sequence is a woman of 80 years or more in good health. The CDR3 protein sequence reads: CASSLERDSNTGELFF. The DNA reads as follows: TGTGCCAGCAGCTTAGAAAGGGACAGCAACACCGGGGAGCTGTTTTTT.